This T cell receptor (beta chain) was captured by sequencing in a study of control samples from healthy donors and cancer patients. This CDR3 has 13 amino acids. CDR1 is SGHRS, CDR2 YFSETQ, per germline. The V end lost 4 bases, the J end lost 6 bases, and 10 bases lay between the germline ends. Here immunoSEQ multiplex PCR was the method, and the copy in TCRdb shows in-frame clones only, minus some. The sample has around 100,000 clones, about nine tenths seen once. The V call is TRBV5-1, the J call TRBJ2-2; no reliable D call. The TCR sequence derives from a woman between 18 and 29 years old in good health. The source material was blood. CDR3 residues: CASSAEVAGELFF. In DNA form, the CDR3 reads TGCGCCAGCAGCGCCGAGGTAGCCGGGGAGCTGTTTTTT.